This T cell receptor beta chain derives from a study of identical twins (dated by TCRdb to about 2016). Concerning the study at large: The study deep-sequenced TCR alpha and beta repertoires from monozygotic twins, unrelated adults of various ages and cord blood to test whether fetal clonotypes persist. Replicate twin experiments were performed at different times using different library preparation protocols to rule out contamination.

Every donor in the study was a healthy Caucasian. Three pairs of female monozygotic twins, all aged roughly 18 to 29 years, were included in the twin cohort. Positive isolation kits from Invitrogen were used to isolate CD4+ and CD8+ T cell populations. Preparation of the library involved 5' RACE. The sample was run on an Illumina HiSeq 2000. A universal primer binding site was added through template switching, and the final cDNA carried a unique molecular identifier so that TCR cDNA molecules could be counted accurately. Specific primers in the conserved constant-segment region were used to synthesize first-strand cDNA for the TCR alpha and beta chains. To control for contamination, every cDNA library was double barcoded, receiving both a SMART-Mk sample barcode and Illumina barcodes. TruSeq adapter sequences, together with Illumina sample barcodes, were added in two successive PCR steps. The TCR alpha and beta cDNA libraries were sequenced on the Illumina HiSeq platform using custom primers. The original pipeline was this. Raw reads were processed with MiGEC to extract unique molecular identifiers, and MiXCR was used to determine CDR3 positions. For each individual, recombination models were inferred using an EM algorithm with the repgenHMM and IGoR tools. Shared clonotype analysis was performed with the tcR package in R, normalizing sharing by the product of cloneset sizes. To study raw recombination free of thymic and clonal selection effects, out-of-frame nonproductive sequences were analyzed. In-frame beta chains were kept once TCRdb had trimmed the public reads at Q25 with fastp and called clones with MiXCR. Rows merge per CDR3 protein into single entries with the most common DNA and genes. The V and J calls were determined by TCRdb, not by the authors. This sample has a few hundred thousand distinct CDR3 sequences in its table, and less than 9.5% of those were observed once. Of the sample, roughly 6.4% falls within the top ten clones.

Many counts were recorded for this clonotype. What antigen it recognizes has not been identified. No base-level quality is on record; no much larger clone is a single base apart. Overall results and qualifications from the work: In monozygotic twins, out-of-frame TCR alpha sharing was systematically underestimated by recombination models, although the models agreed with sharing between unrelated individuals. Zero-insertion analyses could be partly confounded by invariant T cells such as MAIT and iNKT, though diverse VJ usage argued against such confounding for most clonotypes. Because the same donors could not be followed over many years, the conclusions depended on cross-sectional statistical analysis. Abundant cord blood beta clonotypes had fewer insertions, young adult naive repertoires showed a similar but weaker trend, and memory repertoires showed no such trend. A weaker excess of twin sharing was found in beta out-of-frame sequences because the signal-to-noise ratio was lowered by fewer shared sequences. Compared with coincidental sharing between unrelated individuals, out-of-frame TCR alpha sequences shared between twins had an excess of sequences with low generation probability.

The CDR3 spans 17 residues, from the cysteine through the phenylalanine. This entry keeps only the CDR3 DNA: 51 bases, framed from base 1. Via the germline V gene (reference sequence), CDR1 is DFQATT and CDR2 SNEGSKA. V drops 0 bases and J drops 2 bases, leaving 17 bases in between. This sample also appeared in a second study, on yellow fever vaccine responses in identical twins. The second study's authors report: According to the authors, in identical twins the way T cells responded to vaccination appeared partly convergent and partly personalized. In identical twins, the study followed T cell clones that responded to the vaccine with precision.

The specimen was CD8+ T cells sorted from blood. The chain links TRBV20-1 with TRBJ2-1; too little of a D gene remains to name it. The origin of this receptor is a woman aged 18 to 35 in good health. The nucleotide sequence reads as follows: TGCAGTGCTAGAGATCCCAGAGAAAGGGTACCCTACAATGAGCAGTTCTTC. Translation gives CSARDPRERVPYNEQFF.